A selection of T cell receptor beta chains follows, all from one sample in a study of technical replicates of blood from several donors. TCRdb's copy holds only in-frame clones and misses some; the assay was immunoSEQ multiplex PCR. The sample lists 50,000 to 60,000 clones, 91% occurring once. Sequenced: PBMCs. These receptors originate from a human donor in good health. Some clones in this sample may be carry-over from other donors' samples. The CDR3 runs from the conserved cysteine through the conserved F or W. A D gene is named only where the DNA matches it firmly. Not every row has a clone size; where given, it reads once, few, many or a size class.

>TRBJ2-2|NA|NA|TRBV11-2
TGTGCCAGCAGCTTAGTCCCGACCGGGGAGCTGTTTTTT
CASSLVPTGELFF
>TRBJ1-2|few|NA|TRBV7-2
TGTGCCAGCAGCAATCCCTCCGGGAGGAGTGGCTACACCTTC
CASSNPSGRSGYTF
>TRBJ2-5|NA|TRBD2|TRBV5-1
TGCGCCAGCAGCGTATCCGGGACTAGCGGGGAGACCCAGTACTTC
CASSVSGTSGETQYF
>TRBJ1-6|NA|NA|TRBV9
TGTGCCAGCAGCGAAACCAGGGCGTTGTCACCCCTCCACTTT
CASSETRALSPLHF
>TRBJ2-5|NA|TRBD1|TRBV7-2
TGTGCCAGCACCCTGGACAGGGAAAAGACCCAGTACTTC
CASTLDREKTQYF
>TRBJ1-2|NA|NA|TRBV6-5
TGTGCCAGCAGTTACTCAACGAGGGACTATGGCTACACCTTC
CASSYSTRDYGYTF
>TRBJ1-2|NA|TRBD1|TRBV5-5
TGTGCCAGCACCATTGGAGGGCTAGGACAGGGGACCTATGGCTACACCTTC
CASTIGGLGQGTYGYTF
>TRBJ2-7|NA|TRBD1|TRBV4-2
TGTGCCAGCAGCCCACCCAGGGGGTCCTACGAGCAGTACTTC
CASSPPRGSYEQYF
>TRBJ2-3|NA|NA|TRBV18
TGTGCCAGCTCATCAAGCACAGATACGCAGTATTTT
CASSSSTDTQYF
>TRBJ1-4|NA|NA|TRBV5-1
TGCGCCAGCAGCCGATCCGCGCGGACTAATGAAAAACTGTTTTTT
CASSRSARTNEKLFF
>TRBJ1-4|NA|NA|TRBV10-3
TGTGCCATCGGGGAAGGGGGTGCAACTAATGAAAAACTGTTTTTT
CAIGEGGATNEKLFF
>TRBJ2-7|NA|NA|TRBV11-1
TGTGCCAGCAGCCAGGACCGGGGCTCCTACGAGCAGTACTTC
CASSQDRGSYEQYF
>TRBJ1-2|NA|NA|TRBV6-4
TGTGCCAGCAGTGTCAGGTATGGCTACACCTTC
CASSVRYGYTF
>TRBJ2-3|NA|NA|TRBV7-2
TGTGCCAGCAGCTTAGGTCTTCCAGATACGCAGTATTTT
CASSLGLPDTQYF
>TRBJ1-6|NA|NA|TRBV7-2
TGTGCCAGCAGCTTAGCGCATGCAGGGCCGCCCCTCCACTTT
CASSLAHAGPPLHF
>TRBJ2-1|once|TRBD2|TRBV6-5
TGTGCCAGCAGTTACGGGGCTGAGCGGGAGTCTGGTGAGCAGTTCTTC
CASSYGAERESGEQFF